The rows below give T cell receptor beta chains drawn from one sample of a study of T-cell reconstitution after alpha-beta-depleted transplantation in children. TCRdb re-derived calls from the PCR reads in MiXCR, one entry per CDR3 protein. The sample has over 300,000 distinct CDR3 sequences; around a tenth are singletons. The material was PBMCs from the stem cell graft donor, obtained from the stem cell graft. These receptors all stem from a human donor who donated a stem cell graft to a child with acute lymphoblastic leukemia. Each CDR3 is given with its conserved first and last residue. The D gene is left open where the match is weak. Expanded clones get a size class; other rows say once, few or many, or leave the size out.

D: TRBD1; length: 15; size: NA; V: TRBV7-2; J: TRBJ2-2; CDR3: CASSLRQGGSGELFF; DNA: TGTGCCAGCAGCTTAAGACAGGGCGGGTCCGGGGAGCTGTTTTTT
D: NA; length: 13; size: many; V: TRBV12-3/TRBV12-4; J: TRBJ2-2; CDR3: CASSLRDTGELFF; DNA: TGTGCCAGCAGCCTCAGGGACACCGGGGAGCTGTTTTTT
D: TRBD2; length: 18; size: few; V: TRBV28; J: TRBJ2-3; CDR3: CASSFALLTSGLTDTQYF; DNA: TGTGCCAGCAGTTTCGCCCTTCTTACTAGCGGCCTCACAGATACGCAGTATTTT
D: NA; length: 14; size: NA; V: TRBV18; J: TRBJ2-1; CDR3: CASSPSSVPNEQFF; DNA: TGTGCCAGCTCACCATCCTCGGTGCCCAATGAGCAGTTCTTC
D: NA; length: 14; size: few; V: TRBV5-1; J: TRBJ2-7; CDR3: CASSQEGQSYEQYF; DNA: TGCGCCAGCAGCCAGGAGGGACAGTCCTACGAGCAGTACTTC
D: NA; length: 13; size: few; V: TRBV29-1; J: TRBJ2-7; CDR3: CSVEVQGIHEQYF; DNA: TGCAGCGTTGAAGTTCAGGGGATCCACGAGCAGTACTTC
D: NA; length: 15; size: NA; V: TRBV25-1; J: TRBJ1-6; CDR3: CASSVSQGDNSPLHF; DNA: TGTGCCAGCAGTGTTTCTCAGGGTGATAATTCACCCCTCCACTTT
D: NA; length: 16; size: many; V: TRBV4-1; J: TRBJ2-3; CDR3: CASSQEVGGGTDTQYF; DNA: TGCGCCAGCAGCCAAGAGGTCGGAGGAGGGACAGATACGCAGTATTTT
D: NA; length: 15; size: few; V: TRBV7-8; J: TRBJ2-5; CDR3: CASSLGGGGRETQYF; DNA: TGTGCCAGCAGCTTAGGCGGGGGCGGACGAGAGACCCAGTACTTC
D: TRBD2; length: 16; size: NA; V: TRBV7-8; J: TRBJ2-1; CDR3: CASIPPKRGGRNEQFF; DNA: TGTGCCAGCATCCCTCCCAAGCGGGGGGGACGCAATGAGCAGTTCTTC
D: NA; length: 14; size: many; V: TRBV3-1; J: TRBJ2-5; CDR3: CASSTPPREETQYF; DNA: TGTGCCAGCAGCACCCCCCCCAGAGAAGAGACCCAGTACTTC
D: TRBD1; length: 16; size: many; V: TRBV7-9; J: TRBJ1-4; CDR3: CASSPGQGATNEKLFF; DNA: TGTGCCAGCAGCCCGGGACAGGGGGCTACTAATGAAAAACTGTTTTTT
D: NA; length: 13; size: NA; V: TRBV10-3; J: TRBJ2-2; CDR3: CAISTSDTGELFF; DNA: TGTGCCATCAGTACCAGTGACACCGGGGAGCTGTTTTTT
D: TRBD1; length: 17; size: NA; V: TRBV27; J: TRBJ1-1; CDR3: CASSSALRDRGATEAFF; DNA: TGTGCCAGCAGTTCGGCGCTACGGGACAGGGGTGCCACTGAAGCTTTCTTT
D: TRBD2; length: 17; size: few; V: TRBV7-2; J: TRBJ2-1; CDR3: CASSFPLAGRTYNEQFF; DNA: TGTGCCAGCAGCTTCCCATTAGCGGGTCGAACTTACAATGAGCAGTTCTTC
D: NA; length: 14; size: few; V: TRBV5-1; J: TRBJ2-7; CDR3: CASRRVYRTYEQYF; DNA: TGCGCCAGCAGGAGGGTCTATCGAACCTACGAGCAGTACTTC
D: NA; length: 15; size: NA; V: TRBV9; J: TRBJ2-1; CDR3: CASSVGRSSYNEQFF; DNA: TGTGCCAGCAGCGTAGGTAGGAGCTCCTACAATGAGCAGTTCTTC
D: NA; length: 15; size: few; V: TRBV28; J: TRBJ1-2; CDR3: CASSLAAGWNYGYTF; DNA: TGTGCCAGCAGTTTAGCAGCAGGGTGGAACTATGGCTACACCTTC
D: TRBD1; length: 15; size: many; V: TRBV20-1; J: TRBJ2-7; CDR3: CSARDTGTGLYEQYF; DNA: TGCAGTGCTAGAGATACCGGGACAGGGTTGTACGAGCAGTACTTC
D: TRBD1; length: 14; size: NA; V: TRBV27; J: TRBJ2-7; CDR3: CASSPGGQGYEQYF; DNA: TGTGCCAGCAGTCCCGGCGGACAGGGCTACGAGCAGTACTTC
D: NA; length: 13; size: NA; V: TRBV3-1; J: TRBJ2-7; CDR3: CASSPGRGDEQYF; DNA: TGTGCCAGCAGCCCGGGAAGGGGCGACGAGCAGTACTTC
D: TRBD2; length: 17; size: NA; V: TRBV20-1; J: TRBJ2-1; CDR3: CSARDMTSGSSYNEQFF; DNA: TGCAGTGCTAGAGATATGACTAGCGGGAGTAGCTACAATGAGCAGTTCTTC